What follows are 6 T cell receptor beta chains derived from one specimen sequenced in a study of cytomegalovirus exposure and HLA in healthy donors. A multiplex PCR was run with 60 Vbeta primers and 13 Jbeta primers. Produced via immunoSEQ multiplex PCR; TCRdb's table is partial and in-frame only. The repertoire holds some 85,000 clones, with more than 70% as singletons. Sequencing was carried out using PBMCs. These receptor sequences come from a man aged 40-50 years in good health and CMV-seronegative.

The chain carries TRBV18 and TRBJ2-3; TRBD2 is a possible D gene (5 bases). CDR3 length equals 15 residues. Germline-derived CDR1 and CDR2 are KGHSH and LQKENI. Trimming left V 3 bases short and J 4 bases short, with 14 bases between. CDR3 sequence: CASSPPIGVADTQYF. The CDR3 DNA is TGTGCCAGCTCACCTCCCATCGGGGTGGCAGATACGCAGTATTTT.

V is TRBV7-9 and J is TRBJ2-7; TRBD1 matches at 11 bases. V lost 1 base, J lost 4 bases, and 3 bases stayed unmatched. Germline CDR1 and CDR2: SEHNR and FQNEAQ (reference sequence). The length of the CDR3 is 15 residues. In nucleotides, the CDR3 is TGTGCCAGCAGCTTAGTTGGGACAGGGGGGTACGAGCAGTACTTC. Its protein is CASSLVGTGGYEQYF.

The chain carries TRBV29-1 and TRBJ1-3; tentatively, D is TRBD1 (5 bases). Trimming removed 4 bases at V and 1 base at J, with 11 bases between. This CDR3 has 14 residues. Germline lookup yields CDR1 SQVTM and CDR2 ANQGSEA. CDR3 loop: CSVAQQVSGNTIYF. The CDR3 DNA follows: TGCAGCGTTGCTCAACAGGTTTCTGGAAACACCATATATTTT.

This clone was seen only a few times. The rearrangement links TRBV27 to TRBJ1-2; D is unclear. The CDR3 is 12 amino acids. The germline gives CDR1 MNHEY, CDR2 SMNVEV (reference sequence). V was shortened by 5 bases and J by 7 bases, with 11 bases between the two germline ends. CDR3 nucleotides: TGTGCCAGCAGTCCTGGGCTGGGTGGCTACACCTTC. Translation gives CASSPGLGGYTF.

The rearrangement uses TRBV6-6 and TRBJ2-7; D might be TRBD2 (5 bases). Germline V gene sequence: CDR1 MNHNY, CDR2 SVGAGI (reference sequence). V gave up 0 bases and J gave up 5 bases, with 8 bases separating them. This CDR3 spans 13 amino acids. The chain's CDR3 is CASSYSNGDEQYF. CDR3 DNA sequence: TGTGCCAGCAGTTACTCTAACGGGGACGAGCAGTACTTC.

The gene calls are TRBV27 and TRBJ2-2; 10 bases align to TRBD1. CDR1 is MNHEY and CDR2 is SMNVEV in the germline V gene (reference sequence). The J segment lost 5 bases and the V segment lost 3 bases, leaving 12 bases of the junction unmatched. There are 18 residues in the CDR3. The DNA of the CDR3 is TGTGCCAGCAGTTTTGACAGGGGGCGCCTCTTATGGACCGGGGAGCTGTTTTTT. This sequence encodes CASSFDRGRLLWTGELFF.